These 28 T cell receptor beta chains were sequenced from one sample in a study of shared T cell receptors in the human thymus. Using immunoSEQ multiplex PCR, the repertoire was profiled, and TCRdb retains in-frame clones only, with some absent. The sample has 700,000 or so clones, approximately 83% seen once; the top ten hold more than 0.01%. The same sample was also used in a study of human thymus T cells.

Sequencing used thymocytes. The receptors shown here come from a girl younger than two with a congenital heart defect.

CDR3 nucleotide sequence: TGTGCCAGCAGCCTGGGTGGAGGGGACCATGGCTACACCTTC. It codes for CASSLGGGDHGYTF. The J gene is TRBJ1-2, the V gene TRBV5-6; D may be TRBD1 (5 bases). Germline V gene lookup returns CDR1 SGHDT and CDR2 YYEEEE. The CDR3 runs to 14 residues. V lost 4 bases and J lost 6, with 16 bases in between.

The gene calls are TRBV7-4 and TRBJ1-1, with D uncertain. Germline V CDR1 and CDR2: SGHVT, SQSDAQ. V dropped 3 bases and J dropped 4 bases, with 15 bases sitting between them. The CDR3 has 15 amino acids. Here the CDR3 reads CASSFSDVRGTEAFF. The CDR3 DNA follows: TGTGCCAGCAGCTTCTCGGACGTTCGGGGCACTGAAGCTTTCTTT.

This clone is a singleton in its sample. This rearrangement joins TRBV5-1 to TRBJ2-3; 8 bases agree with TRBD1. This CDR3 has 17 amino acids. The J segment lost 6 bases and the V segment lost 0 bases, leaving 12 bases of the junction unmatched. CDR1 SGHRS and CDR2 YFSETQ come from the germline V gene. CDR3 sequence reads: CASSLGDRGGRRDTQYF. In nucleotides, the CDR3 is TGCGCCAGCAGCTTGGGTGACAGGGGTGGACGAAGGGATACGCAGTATTTT.

This clone was counted once. The chain couples TRBV2 to TRBJ2-1, with a tentative D call TRBD2 (6 bases). Germline V gene data show CDR1 as SNHLY and CDR2 as FYNNEI. This CDR3 is built from 14 residues. Trimming took 4 bases from V and 7 from J, leaving 14 bases between them. DNA for the CDR3: TGTGCCAGCAGTGGGGGGGTCGTGAGGAATGAGCAGTTCTTC. It encodes CASSGGVVRNEQFF.

J is TRBJ2-5 and V is TRBV14, with 10 nucleotides matching TRBD1. The CDR3 runs to 18 residues. Germline V gene lookup returns CDR1 SGHDN and CDR2 FVKESK. The J segment lost 2 bases and the V segment lost 3 bases, leaving 12 bases of the junction unmatched. The CDR3 spells CASSHTCLPGQGQETQYF. For the CDR3, the DNA is TGTGCCAGCAGCCACACATGTTTGCCGGGACAGGGGCAAGAGACCCAGTACTTC.

V and J are TRBV27 and TRBJ1-4; possibly TRBD1 for D (5 bases). CDR1 and CDR2 (germline): MNHEY, SMNVEV (reference sequence). The V end was cut by 5 bases, the J end by 1 base, with 14 bases between. The CDR3 consists of 16 residues. In DNA, the CDR3 is TGTGCCAGCAGTATAGGACCCCAGGGAACTAATGAAAAACTGTTTTTT. Residues: CASSIGPQGTNEKLFF. The full variable domain, rest sourced from reference TRBV27 and TRBJ1-4, is EAQVTQNPRYLITVTGKKLTVTCSQNMNHEYMSWYRQDPGLGLRQIYYSMNVEVTDKGDVPEGYKVSRKEKRNFPLILESPSPNQTSLYFCASSIGPQGTNEKLFFGSGTQLSVL.

V and J are TRBV19 and TRBJ1-1; D is possibly TRBD1 (6 bases). There are 14 residues in the CDR3. Trimming removed 7 bases from V and 7 bases from J, with 19 bases in between. Looked up from germline, CDR1 is LNHDA and CDR2 is SQIVND (reference sequence). The CDR3 region is CASTTPADSNEAFF. CDR3 nucleotides: TGTGCCAGTACCACACCGGCGGACAGCAATGAAGCTTTCTTT.

The chain combines TRBV5-1 with TRBJ1-1; D is perhaps TRBD1 (5 bases). The V gene's germline CDR1 is SGHRS and CDR2 YFSETQ. CDR3 size: 14 residues. Trimming pared 3 bases from V and 4 bases from J, leaving 13 bases between. Here the CDR3 DNA reads TGCGCCAGCAGCTCGACAGAGACGGGCACTGAAGCTTTCTTT. This encodes CASSSTETGTEAFF.

J is TRBJ1-3 and V is TRBV13, with 8 bases fitting TRBD1. Trimming cost V 5 bases and J 1 base; bases outside gene matches: 1. The CDR3 covers 14 residues. CDR1 is PRHDT, CDR2 FYEKMQ, per germline (reference sequence). CDR3 sequence reads: CASSRTGSGNTIYF. The CDR3 DNA reads TGTGCCAGCAGCCGGACAGGGTCTGGAAACACCATATATTTT.

This chain connects TRBV5-1 to TRBJ2-3; 10 nucleotides match TRBD2. The CDR3 runs 15 residues. CDR1 is SGHRS, CDR2 YFSETQ, per germline. V shed 2 bases and J 4 bases; nucleotides not matched to a gene: 4. The DNA for the CDR3 is TGCGCCAGCAGCTTTAGCGGGGGGCGTGCAGATACGCAGTATTTT. Encoded protein: CASSFSGGRADTQYF.

This clone occurred a few times. This chain joins TRBV5-6 and TRBJ1-6; 9 nucleotides line up with TRBD1. V shed 4 bases and J 14 bases; nucleotides not matched to a gene: 13. Germline V gives CDR1 SGHDT, CDR2 YYEEEE. The CDR3 has 15 residues. CDR3 protein: CASSRPGQGSGTLHF. CDR3 DNA sequence: TGTGCCAGCAGCAGACCGGGACAGGGTTCGGGTACCCTCCACTTT.

The genes are TRBV5-1 and TRBJ1-2, with a tentative D call TRBD1 (6 bases). Germline assignment: CDR1 SGHRS and CDR2 YFSETQ. The V and J ends lost 4 bases and 4 bases respectively, with 17 bases between them. The CDR3 runs 15 residues. Here the CDR3 reads CASSPRTVMGYGYTF. The CDR3 DNA follows: TGCGCCAGCAGCCCTCGGACAGTGATGGGCTATGGCTACACCTTC.

The DNA of the CDR3 is TGTGCCAGCAGTTCAAAGGACAGGTTGAATGAGCAGTTCTTC. Protein: CASSSKDRLNEQFF. The chain recombines TRBV28 with TRBJ2-1; TRBD1 aligns across 7 bases. CDR1 is MDHEN and CDR2 is SYDVKM in the germline V gene. The CDR3 extends over 14 amino acids. The trim removed 4 bases at V and 7 bases at J, leaving 7 bases unmatched.

V usage is TRBV6-6 and J usage is TRBJ1-5; 7 nucleotides align to TRBD1. Germline values: CDR1 MNHNY, CDR2 SVGAGI (reference sequence). The CDR3 is 16 residues long. V dropped 6 bases and J dropped 4; count of bases not matched to a gene: 12. CDR3 sequence (DNA): TGTGCCAGCAGCCACCAATTAAGGGACAGTAATCAGCCCCAGCATTTT. Amino acids: CASSHQLRDSNQPQHF.

The chain joins TRBV7-2 to TRBJ2-3; unclear D gene. CDR1 is SGHTA, CDR2 FQGNSA, per germline. V was trimmed by 3 bases and J by 0 bases, leaving 19 bases between them. This CDR3 spans 18 amino acids. CDR3 in DNA: TGTGCCAGCAGCTTCTACTCAACTATCCACCCTAGCACAGATACGCAGTATTTT. It codes for CASSFYSTIHPSTDTQYF.

The chain employs TRBV4-3 and TRBJ1-2; 7 bases line up with TRBD1. J was trimmed by 4 bases and V by 3 bases; bases with no gene match: 8. Per germline, CDR1 LGHNA and CDR2 YSLEER. This CDR3 is 15 amino acids long. The CDR3 spells CASSQNGTGAYGYTF. CDR3 bases: TGCGCCAGCAGCCAGAACGGAACAGGGGCCTATGGCTACACCTTC.

The rearrangement links TRBV5-1 to TRBJ2-3, with D possibly TRBD2 on 7 matching bases. V lost 2 bases and J 3 bases, leaving 13 bases between the germline ends. The germline gives CDR1 SGHRS, CDR2 YFSETQ. The CDR3 spans 15 residues. The CDR3 loop is CASSLGGAKTDTQYF. The CDR3 DNA is TGCGCCAGCAGCTTAGGGGGGGCCAAGACAGATACGCAGTATTTT.

V is TRBV28 and J is TRBJ2-4; maybe TRBD2 (5 bases). CDR3 length: 13 residues. Germline CDR1 MDHEN, CDR2 SYDVKM. V dropped 5 bases and J dropped 5 bases, with 10 bases sitting between them. CDR3 region: CASSRGPENIQYF. For the CDR3, the DNA is TGTGCCAGCAGTCGCGGGCCTGAAAACATTCAGTACTTC.

The count of this clone is one. In DNA, the CDR3 is TGTGCCAGCAGTGAAAAGCCTCAGGGAGCGGGCGGGGAAGCTTTCTTT. Its protein product is CASSEKPQGAGGEAFF. V and J are TRBV6-1 and TRBJ1-1; D is perhaps TRBD1 (5 bases). This CDR3 region has 16 residues. Germline assignment: CDR1 MNHNS and CDR2 SASEGT. V shed 2 bases and J shed 8 bases, with 21 bases lying between them.

This clone was observed once. The V and J genes are TRBV30 and TRBJ2-3; 7 nucleotides align to TRBD1. The ends lost 3 bases at V and 3 bases at J; junction bases unmatched: 9. Germline V gene sequence: CDR1 GTSNPN, CDR2 SVGIG (reference sequence). This CDR3 has 15 amino acids. The CDR3: CAWRRPGQRTDTQYF. Written as DNA, the CDR3 is TGTGCCTGGAGAAGGCCGGGACAGAGAACAGATACGCAGTATTTT.

V usage is TRBV28 and J usage is TRBJ2-7; 10 nucleotides match TRBD2. Trimming at V came to 7 bases and at J to 0 bases, leaving 3 bases not matched to a gene. From germline, CDR1 is MDHEN and CDR2 SYDVKM. The CDR3 extends over 14 amino acids. The CDR3 loop is CASNGLADSYEQYF. In nucleotides, the CDR3 is TGTGCCAGCAACGGACTAGCGGACTCCTACGAGCAGTACTTC. Filled out from reference TRBV28 and TRBJ2-7, the complete variable domain reads DVKVTQSSRYLVKRTGEKVFLECVQDMDHENMFWYRQDPGLGLRLIYFSYDVKMKEKGDIPEGYSVSREKKERFSLILESASTNQTSMYLCASNGLADSYEQYFGPGTRLTVT.

The gene calls are TRBV4-1 and TRBJ2-7; D gene unclear. The CDR3 consists of 12 residues. Per germline, CDR1 MGHRA and CDR2 YSYEKL. Deletions cut 0 bases from V and 7 bases from J, with 7 bases between. This CDR3 reads CASSQDWQEQYF. As DNA, the CDR3 is TGCGCCAGCAGCCAAGATTGGCAGGAGCAGTACTTC.

This clone was found once. The J gene is TRBJ2-2, the V gene TRBV4-3, with 9 bases aligning to TRBD1. The V segment lost 0 bases and the J segment 4 bases; nucleotides outside the gene matches: 3. This CDR3 comprises 16 residues. Germline CDR1 reads LGHNA; CDR2 reads YSLEER. The CDR3 sequence: CASSQDPTGGTGELFF. The CDR3 DNA reads as TGCGCCAGCAGCCAAGATCCGACAGGGGGCACCGGGGAGCTGTTTTTT.

The J gene is TRBJ2-2, the V gene TRBV5-4, with D maybe TRBD1 (5 bases). Germline lookup yields CDR1 SGHNT and CDR2 YYREEE (reference sequence). V shed 2 bases and J shed 7 bases, with 12 bases lying between them. The CDR3 covers 14 residues. The CDR3 reads CASSLYPGIGELFF. CDR3 in DNA: TGTGCCAGCAGCTTATACCCAGGGATCGGGGAGCTGTTTTTT.

The chain carries TRBV5-1 and TRBJ2-1, with 12 bases lining up with TRBD2. The CDR3 totals 22 residues. Germline CDR1 reads SGHRS; CDR2 reads YFSETQ. Trimming cost V 0 bases and J 0 bases; bases outside gene matches: 16. CDR3 region: CASSLARRTSGVSRSSYNEQFF. The CDR3 DNA follows: TGCGCCAGCAGCTTGGCCCGGAGGACTAGCGGGGTAAGTAGGAGCTCCTACAATGAGCAGTTCTTC.

On this clone: The sample has other DNA sequences that encode this CDR3 too. The chain joins TRBV27 to TRBJ2-7; 9 nucleotides align to TRBD2. V shed 5 bases, J shed 2 bases, and the junction held 7 bases outside the gene matches. Looked up from germline, CDR1 is MNHEY and CDR2 is SMNVEV (reference sequence). CDR3 length: 15 amino acids. This CDR3 is CASSLSGGDPYEQYF. As DNA, the CDR3 is TGTGCCAGCAGTCTTAGCGGGGGCGACCCCTACGAGCAGTACTTC.

Details on this clone: The same CDR3 also results from other DNA sequences found in this sample. This sequence joins TRBV20-1 and TRBJ1-2; D is uncertain. V lost 2 bases and J 8 bases, leaving 9 bases between the germline ends. From germline, CDR1 is DFQATT and CDR2 SNEGSKA (reference sequence). The CDR3 is 11 amino acids. The CDR3 loop reads CSARPRGGYTF. The CDR3 DNA is TGCAGTGCTAGACCCCGGGGAGGCTACACCTTC.

This clone has just a few counts. The chain combines TRBV5-5 with TRBJ1-2; the match to TRBD1 covers 8 bases. Germline V gene sequence: CDR1 SGHKS, CDR2 YYEKEE (reference sequence). V gave up 5 bases and J gave up 2 bases; unmatched junction bases: 17. This CDR3 comprises 18 residues. DNA for the CDR3: TGTGCCAGCAGTCGGTGGTTTGGACCGGGACAGGCGAACTATGGCTACACCTTC. The encoded protein is CASSRWFGPGQANYGYTF.